The clone carrying this TCR beta chain has a handful of counts. The antigen remains undetermined. The data were taken from a study of T cell repertoires in aging, cancer and after chemotherapy. At the level of the study: Clear clonal overlap appeared across healthy donor samples taken over several months to years. About 8.8 million TCR reads were in the whole dataset. Overall study findings and caveats: Across the chemotherapy interval, each cancer cohort showed higher median generation probability, suggesting thymic rebound. Healthy donors lost TCR diversity with age mainly through richness, cancer patients through richness and evenness.

TRB rearrangements spanning V, D and J were amplified using mixed TRB-A/B primers. TCRdb analysed the multiplex PCR reads with MiXCR anew, one entry per CDR3 protein. Found here are some 9,900 distinct CDR3 sequences, 30% to 40% of them singletons; the top ten hold 3% to 4.5%. The template was genomic DNA from peripheral blood, not RNA. The CDR3 length is 15 residues. V lost 0 bases to trimming and J lost 2 bases, with 11 bases between them. Germline assignment: CDR1 SGHRS and CDR2 YFSETQ. Sequenced sample: blood. The source is a human donor in good health. The chain combines TRBV5-1 with TRBJ1-1; a possible D gene is TRBD1 (5 bases). The CDR3 sequence: CASSLGAGANTEAFF. In DNA, the CDR3 is TGCGCCAGCAGCTTGGGGGCCGGGGCTAACACTGAAGCTTTCTTT.